This T cell receptor (beta chain) was sequenced during a study of vaccination effects on CD4 cells after COVID-19. Notes on the study in general: Healthy vaccinees showed cross-reactivity with common cold coronaviruses in only 1 of 255 vaccine-induced clones. Few convalescent patients, and no early post-infection timepoints, were available to the study.

About this clone: The antigen is unknown.

Germline CDR1 is LGHDT and CDR2 is YNNKEL (reference sequence). The CDR3 has 14 residues. The V end was cut by 1 base, the J end by 3 bases, with 7 bases between. Antigen-specific CD4+ T cells expanded by the ViraFEST assay with viral peptide pools were then sequenced. After more than 8 days in culture, the CD4+ T cells were isolated. The participants, recipients of two vaccine doses, got either BNT162b2 or mRNA-1273. Cultivation was performed at 1.5 million to 2.5 million PBMC per well with approximately 10 IU/ml IL-2 and about 10 ug/ml peptides added. Repertoires were generated with immunoSEQ multiplex PCR, while TCRdb's copy carries only in-frame clones and drops some. The repertoire holds 15,000 or so clones, with approximately 80% as singletons.

This chain links TRBV3-1 (or the pseudogene TRBV3-2) with TRBJ1-5, with D uncertain. The source was CD4+ T cells from PBMCs cultured with HCoV-NL63 spike peptides, collected after COVID-19 vaccination. This clonotype was sampled from a human donor who received a COVID-19 vaccine. The chain's CDR3 is CASSQGQANQPQHF. The CDR3 nucleotides read TGTGCCAGCAGCCAAGGACAAGCCAATCAGCCCCAGCATTTT.